Below, 4 T cell receptor beta chains from the same sample are listed, as sequenced in a study of spatial heterogeneity in lung cancer. Time point denoted: sample taken at primary tumor resection. One entry per CDR3 protein, called by TCRdb with MiXCR from the 5' RACE reads. The sample includes about 48,000 distinct CDR3 sequences, roughly 5.7% seen only once; the top ten take over 8.5%. The sample was PBMCs, taken at surgery. The receptor set was obtained from a male donor with early-stage non-small cell lung cancer.

This clonotype appeared a few times. The chain carries TRBV4-1 and TRBJ1-3; D is ambiguous. CDR1 MGHRA and CDR2 YSYEKL come from the germline V gene. The CDR3 loop spans 18 amino acids. The ends were cut back, 2 bases at V and 2 bases at J, with 19 bases in the middle. CDR3 protein: CASSQTVGHNSPGNTIYF. The CDR3 DNA sequence: TGCGCCAGCAGCCAAACGGTTGGGCATAACTCCCCTGGAAACACCATATATTTT.

This clonotype has a count of ten or more. The chain couples TRBV5-6 to TRBJ2-7; 7 nucleotides agree with TRBD1. This CDR3 region has 14 residues. After removal of 4 bases from V and 2 bases from J, the junction contained 6 bases not matched to a gene. Per germline, CDR1 SGHDT and CDR2 YYEEEE. For the CDR3, the DNA is TGTGCCAGCAGCCCCGACAGGGCCACCTACGAGCAGTACTTC. Its translation: CASSPDRATYEQYF.

This clonotype was seen repeatedly, ten times or more. CDR3 residues: CASTSGIPFSGANVLTF. CDR3 DNA sequence: TGTGCCAGCACTAGCGGAATTCCTTTCTCTGGGGCCAACGTCCTGACTTTC. This chain uses TRBV2 with TRBJ2-6; 7 bases fit TRBD2. From germline, CDR1 is SNHLY and CDR2 FYNNEI. CDR3 length: 17 residues. J gave up 0 bases and V 7 bases, and 9 bases lay outside the gene matches.

This chain uses TRBV13 with TRBJ2-4; D gene ambiguous. V was pared by 5 bases and J by 6 bases, with 14 bases between. CDR3 length equals 14 residues. Germline assignment: CDR1 PRHDT and CDR2 FYEKMQ (reference sequence). DNA of the CDR3: TGTGCCAGCAGCCTCCTGGGGTCTGGAAACATTCAGTACTTC. Residues: CASSLLGSGNIQYF. Full variable domain (missing parts from reference TRBV13 and TRBJ2-4): AAGVIQSPRHLIKEKRETATLKCYPIPRHDTVYWYQQGPGQDPQFLISFYEKMQSDKGSIPDRFSAQQFSDYHSELNMSSLELGDSALYFCASSLLGSGNIQYFGAGTRLSVL.